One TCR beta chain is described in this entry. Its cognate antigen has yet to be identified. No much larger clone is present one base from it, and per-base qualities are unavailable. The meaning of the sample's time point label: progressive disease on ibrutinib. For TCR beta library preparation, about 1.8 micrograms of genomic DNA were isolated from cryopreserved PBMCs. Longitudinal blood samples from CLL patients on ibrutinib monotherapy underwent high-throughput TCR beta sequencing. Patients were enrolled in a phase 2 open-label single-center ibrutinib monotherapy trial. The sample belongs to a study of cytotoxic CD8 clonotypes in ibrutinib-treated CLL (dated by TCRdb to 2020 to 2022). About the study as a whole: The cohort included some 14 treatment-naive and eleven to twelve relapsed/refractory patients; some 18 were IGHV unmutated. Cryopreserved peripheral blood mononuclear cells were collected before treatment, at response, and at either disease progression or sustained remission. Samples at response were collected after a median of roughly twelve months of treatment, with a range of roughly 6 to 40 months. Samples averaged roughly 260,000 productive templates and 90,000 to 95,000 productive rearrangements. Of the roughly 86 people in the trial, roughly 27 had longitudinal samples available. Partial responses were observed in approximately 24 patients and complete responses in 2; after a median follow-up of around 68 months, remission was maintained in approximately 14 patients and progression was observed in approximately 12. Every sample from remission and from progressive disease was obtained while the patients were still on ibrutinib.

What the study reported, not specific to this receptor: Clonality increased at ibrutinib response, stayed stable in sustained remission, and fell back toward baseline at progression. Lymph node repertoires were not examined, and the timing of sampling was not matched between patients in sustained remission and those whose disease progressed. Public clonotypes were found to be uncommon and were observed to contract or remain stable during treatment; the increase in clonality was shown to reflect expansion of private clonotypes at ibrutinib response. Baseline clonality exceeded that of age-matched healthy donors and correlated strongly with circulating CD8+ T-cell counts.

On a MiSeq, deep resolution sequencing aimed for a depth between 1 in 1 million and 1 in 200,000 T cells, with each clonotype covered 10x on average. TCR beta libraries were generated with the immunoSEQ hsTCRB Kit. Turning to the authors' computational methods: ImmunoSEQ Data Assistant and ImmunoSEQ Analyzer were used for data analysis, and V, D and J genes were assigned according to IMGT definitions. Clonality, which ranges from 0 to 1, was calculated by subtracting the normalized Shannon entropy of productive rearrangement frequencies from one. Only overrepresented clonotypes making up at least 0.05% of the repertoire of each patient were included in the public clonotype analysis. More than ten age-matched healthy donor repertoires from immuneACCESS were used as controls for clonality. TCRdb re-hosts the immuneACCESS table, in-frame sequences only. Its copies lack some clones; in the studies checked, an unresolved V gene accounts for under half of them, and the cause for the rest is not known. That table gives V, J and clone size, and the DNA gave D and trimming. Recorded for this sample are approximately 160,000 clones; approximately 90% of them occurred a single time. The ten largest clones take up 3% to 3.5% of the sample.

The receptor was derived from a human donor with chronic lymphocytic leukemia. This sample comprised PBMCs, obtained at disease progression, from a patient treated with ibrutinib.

Here is the DNA: TGTGCCAGTAGTATGGGACGCTCTTGGGAGACCCAGTACTTC. This encodes CASSMGRSWETQYF. The receptor chain draws on TRBV19 and TRBJ2-5; the D region is possibly TRBD1 or TRBD2, each matching across 5 bases. The CDR3 sequence holds 14 residues, the cysteine and phenylalanine included. Kept here is only the CDR3 DNA, which spans 42 bases and is read in frame from base 1. Based on the germline V gene (reference sequence), the CDR1 and CDR2 sequences are LNHDA and SQIVND. V is reduced by 3 bases and J by 5 bases, leaving a spacing of 13 bases between them.